The rows below give T cell receptor beta chains drawn from one sample of a study of cytomegalovirus exposure and HLA in healthy donors. Clones were sequenced by immunoSEQ multiplex PCR, and TCRdb holds only the in-frame ones, with some missing. Here the sample spans around 150,000 clones, 66% being singletons. The sample taken for sequencing was PBMCs. These receptors were collected from a human donor in good health. Each CDR3 is given with its conserved first and last residue. D genes are given only for firm matches. Size values are once, few and many counts, or a class for expanded clones, and some rows have none.

>TRBD2|TRBV7-2|TRBJ2-1|NA
CASSPRLAEIYNEQFF
TGTGCCAGCAGCCCCAGACTAGCGGAGATTTACAATGAGCAGTTCTTC
>NA|TRBV19|TRBJ2-7|NA
CASSGSRDSPYEQYF
TGTGCCAGTAGTGGAAGCCGGGACTCCCCCTACGAGCAGTACTTC
>NA|TRBV18|TRBJ2-2|NA
CASSPLRTSNTGELFF
TGTGCCAGCTCACCACTTCGGACTTCGAACACCGGGGAGCTGTTTTTT
>TRBD1|TRBV18|TRBJ2-1|few
CASSPGTGRILGNEQFF
TGTGCCAGCTCACCTGGGACAGGGAGGATATTGGGGAATGAGCAGTTCTTC
>TRBD1|TRBV28|TRBJ2-7|NA
CASGRTGGFEQYF
TGTGCCAGCGGTCGGACAGGGGGCTTCGAGCAGTACTTC
>NA|TRBV2|TRBJ2-7|NA
CASCSGILYEQYF
TGTGCCAGCTGTTCAGGGATCTTGTACGAGCAGTACTTC
>TRBD2|TRBV2|TRBJ2-3|few
CASSVAGGRNTQYF
TGTGCCAGCAGTGTAGCGGGAGGGAGGAATACGCAGTATTTT
>NA|TRBV5-1|TRBJ2-3|NA
CASSPDFTDTQYF
TGCGCCAGCAGCCCGGACTTCACAGATACGCAGTATTTT
>TRBD2|TRBV7-3|TRBJ2-1|NA
CASSFSTSGTNEQFF
TGTGCCAGCAGCTTTTCGACTAGCGGGACCAATGAGCAGTTCTTC
>TRBD2|TRBV18|TRBJ2-1|few
CASSSPSGSNNEQFF
TGTGCCAGCTCGTCACCTAGCGGGAGTAACAATGAGCAGTTCTTC
>TRBD2|TRBV5-5|TRBJ2-1|NA
CASSFRAGVNEQFF
TGTGCCAGCAGCTTTCGAGCGGGAGTGAATGAGCAGTTCTTC
>NA|TRBV5-4|TRBJ2-5|NA
CASSPGILATEETQYF
TGTGCCAGCAGCCCGGGGATTCTAGCTACCGAAGAGACCCAGTACTTC
>NA|TRBV7-8|TRBJ1-4|NA
CASSSRQFNEKLFF
TGTGCCAGCAGCTCCCGACAGTTTAATGAAAAACTGTTTTTT
>NA|TRBV7-9|TRBJ2-5|NA
CASSLVPEETQYF
TGTGCCAGCAGCTTAGTCCCAGAAGAGACCCAGTACTTC
>NA|TRBV19|TRBJ2-5|NA
CASDAGTLETQYF
TGTGCCAGTGACGCCGGGACTTTAGAGACCCAGTACTTC
>NA|TRBV5-1|TRBJ2-5|NA
CASTLAPQGKQETQYF
TGCGCCAGCACCTTAGCTCCCCAGGGGAAACAAGAGACCCAGTACTTC
>NA|TRBV9|TRBJ2-7|NA
CASSVGTGWKYEQYF
TGTGCCAGCAGCGTAGGAACAGGGTGGAAATACGAGCAGTACTTC
>TRBD2|TRBV2|TRBJ2-7|NA
CASSETSGEQYF
TGTGCCAGCAGTGAGACTAGCGGCGAGCAGTACTTC
>NA|TRBV6-5|TRBJ2-7|NA
CASSYSSRTFSYEQYF
TGTGCCAGCAGTTACTCGTCCAGAACCTTCTCCTACGAGCAGTACTTC
>TRBD1|TRBV5-1|TRBJ2-5|NA
CASSLGDSIDQETQYF
TGCGCCAGCAGCTTGGGGGACAGTATCGATCAAGAGACCCAGTACTTC
>TRBD2|TRBV10-1|TRBJ2-2|NA
CASSEGSWREAVEDTGELFF
TGCGCCAGCAGTGAGGGGTCCTGGCGGGAGGCCGTCGAGGACACCGGGGAGCTGTTTTTT
>TRBD1|TRBV29-1|TRBJ1-2|NA
CSVDPITGGYGYTF
TGCAGCGTTGACCCCATTACAGGGGGATATGGCTACACCTTC
>TRBD2|TRBV7-2|TRBJ2-5|NA
CASSSPGLVETQYF
TGTGCCAGCAGCTCCCCGGGACTAGTTGAGACCCAGTACTTC
>TRBD1|TRBV7-9|TRBJ1-5|NA
CASSVGTGGDQPQHF
TGTGCCAGCAGCGTGGGGACAGGGGGGGATCAGCCCCAGCATTTT
>NA|TRBV15|TRBJ2-2|NA
CATSRQGNTGELFF
TGTGCCACCAGCAGACAGGGGAACACCGGGGAGCTGTTTTTT
>TRBD1|TRBV28|TRBJ2-7|few
CASSTPGTGSYEQYF
TGTGCCAGCAGTACCCCCGGGACAGGGTCCTACGAGCAGTACTTC
>TRBD2|TRBV5-8|TRBJ2-3|NA
CASSVPGLAMDTQYF
TGTGCCAGCAGCGTCCCGGGACTAGCGATGGATACGCAGTATTTT
>NA|TRBV5-6|TRBJ2-1|NA
CASSSTGGNEQFF
TGTGCCAGCAGCTCGACAGGAGGCAATGAGCAGTTCTTC
>NA|TRBV27|TRBJ1-2|few
CASSLFFPLVYGYTF
TGTGCCAGCAGTTTATTTTTCCCCCTTGTCTATGGCTACACCTTC
>TRBD2|TRBV7-6|TRBJ2-5|NA
CASSRGTKETQYF
TGTGCCAGCAGCCGAGGGACTAAAGAGACCCAGTACTTC
>TRBD2|TRBV7-8|TRBJ2-1|few
CASSLTAGLAFNEQFF
TGTGCCAGCAGCTTAACGGCGGGACTAGCTTTTAATGAGCAGTTCTTC
>TRBD2|TRBV19|TRBJ2-1|NA
CASRSGRNYNEQFF
TGTGCCAGTCGTAGCGGGAGGAATTACAATGAGCAGTTCTTC
>NA|TRBV11-3|TRBJ2-2|NA
CASSQLLLDRNRDTGELFF
TGTGCCAGCAGCCAACTACTACTCGACAGGAATCGGGACACCGGGGAGCTGTTTTTT
>TRBD1|TRBV9|TRBJ2-2|NA
CASSPKGASGGNTGELFF
TGTGCCAGCAGCCCCAAGGGGGCCTCAGGGGGGAACACCGGGGAGCTGTTTTTT
>NA|TRBV2|TRBJ2-2|NA
CASATLGVLTGELFF
TGTGCCAGCGCCACATTAGGGGTTCTTACCGGGGAGCTGTTTTTT
>NA|TRBV2|TRBJ2-2|NA
CASEQTSSGTGELFF
TGTGCCAGCGAGCAGACTAGTAGCGGCACCGGGGAGCTGTTTTTT
>TRBD2|TRBV27|TRBJ2-1|NA
CASSSSGSYNEQFF
TGTGCCAGCAGTTCTAGCGGGAGCTACAATGAGCAGTTCTTC
>TRBD1|TRBV6-4|TRBJ1-5|few
CASSRDRDQPQHF
TGTGCCAGCAGCCGGGACAGGGATCAGCCCCAGCATTTT
>TRBD1|TRBV7-8|TRBJ1-1|NA
CASSSGQGRYTEAFF
TGTGCCAGCAGCAGCGGACAGGGGAGGTACACTGAAGCTTTCTTT
>NA|TRBV5-4|TRBJ1-4|NA
CASSTGGKAMREKLFF
TGTGCCAGCAGCACTGGAGGGAAGGCGATGCGTGAAAAACTGTTTTTT
>NA|TRBV5-5|TRBJ2-4|NA
CASSLNAGNIQYF
TGTGCCAGCAGCTTGAACGCGGGGAACATTCAGTACTTC
>TRBD2|TRBV5-1|TRBJ2-1|NA
CASRDTSGGDEQFF
TGCGCCAGCAGGGACACTAGCGGCGGGGATGAGCAGTTCTTC
>NA|TRBV9|TRBJ2-7|NA
CASSPVAGPSEQYF
TGTGCCAGCAGCCCCGTTGCGGGCCCCTCCGAGCAGTACTTC
>TRBD2|TRBV2|TRBJ2-5|NA
CASSSGRETQYF
TGTGCCAGCAGTAGCGGGAGGGAGACCCAGTACTTC
>NA|TRBV5-1|TRBJ2-2|once
CASSLGAANTGELFF
TGCGCCAGCAGCTTGGGGGCAGCCAACACCGGGGAGCTGTTTTTT
>NA|TRBV27|TRBJ1-2|NA
CASKPTGPQRYGYTF
TGTGCCAGTAAACCCACAGGGCCACAACGCTATGGCTACACCTTC
>NA|TRBV6-1|TRBJ1-5|NA
CASRDGNSNQPQHF
TGTGCCAGCAGGGACGGGAATAGCAATCAGCCCCAGCATTTT
>TRBD1|TRBV7-2|TRBJ2-1|NA
CASSLVPGQGANEQFF
TGTGCCAGCAGCTTAGTTCCGGGACAGGGGGCCAATGAGCAGTTCTTC
>NA|TRBV29-1|TRBJ1-2|few
CSVGSMEYYGYTF
TGCAGCGTTGGGAGCATGGAATACTATGGCTACACCTTC
>NA|TRBV5-6|TRBJ2-1|few
CASSPLGASSRSQFF
TGTGCCAGCAGCCCCCTCGGTGCTAGTTCTAGGTCGCAGTTCTTC
>NA|TRBV19|TRBJ2-2|once
CASSISPANTGELFF
TGTGCCAGTAGTATATCTCCGGCGAACACCGGGGAGCTGTTTTTT
>TRBD1|TRBV27|TRBJ2-5|NA
CASRAPGTGGRETQYF
TGTGCCAGCAGGGCCCCCGGGACAGGGGGCCGGGAGACCCAGTACTTC
>NA|TRBV20-1|TRBJ1-1|NA
CSASQNTEAFF
TGCAGTGCTAGCCAGAACACTGAAGCTTTCTTT